The 26 T cell receptor beta chains below were found in one sample sequenced in a study of blood T cell repertoires in COVID-19. Using immunoSEQ multiplex PCR, the repertoire was profiled, and TCRdb retains in-frame clones only, with some absent. This sample has about 73,000 clones, with approximately 84% found just once. Input material: peripheral blood. Receptor source: a human donor in a cohort sampled during active COVID-19.

This clone was seen a few times. The J gene is TRBJ1-1, the V gene TRBV7-3, with D unresolved. V was pared by 3 bases and J by 5 bases, with 13 bases between. Germline V gene lookup returns CDR1 SGHTA and CDR2 FQGTGA. The CDR3 length is 14 residues. CDR3 protein: CASSLRASGTEAFF. The CDR3 nucleotides are TGTGCCAGCAGCTTGCGAGCCTCGGGGACTGAAGCTTTCTTT.

The V call is TRBV11-2, the J call TRBJ1-6; D not resolved. CDR3 length equals 15 residues. The V end was cut by 7 bases, the J end by 9 bases, with 19 bases between. Germline V gene data show CDR1 as SGHAT and CDR2 as FQNNGV. CDR3 DNA: TGTGCCAGCACCCAGGTTCCCGTAGCGGGTTCACCCCTCCACTTT. As protein: CASTQVPVAGSPLHF.

This clone is a singleton in its sample. This chain joins TRBV24-1 and TRBJ2-3; 10 positions agree with TRBD2. V lost 0 bases and J lost 6; bases outside the gene matches: 8. CDR3 size: 17 residues. Germline CDR1 KGHDR, CDR2 SFDVKD. Written as DNA, the CDR3 is TGTGCCACCAGTGATTTGAGGACTAGCGGTACTATGGATACGCAGTATTTT. As protein: CATSDLRTSGTMDTQYF.

The chain uses TRBV9 and TRBJ2-1; 15 positions agree with TRBD2. CDR3 size: 18 residues. Germline trimming cut 0 bases from V and 4 bases from J; bases unmatched to any gene: 5. Germline values: CDR1 SGDLS, CDR2 YYNGEE. The DNA of the CDR3 is TGTGCCAGCAGCGTAGGCCCAGGGACTAGCGGGGGGTACAATGAGCAGTTCTTC. This codes for CASSVGPGTSGGYNEQFF.

The chain uses TRBV7-2 and TRBJ1-2; 7 bases line up with TRBD1. CDR1 SGHTA and CDR2 FQGNSA come from the germline V gene. The CDR3 length is 13 residues. Losses at the gene ends were 4 bases for V and 8 bases for J; bases not matched to a gene: 7. The CDR3, as DNA: TGTGCCAGCAGCTCGGGACAGTCGGGAGGCTACACCTTC. Translation gives CASSSGQSGGYTF.

The chain uses TRBV6-2 or TRBV6-3 and TRBJ1-2; maybe TRBD1 (6 bases). Trimming pared 4 bases from V and 8 bases from J, leaving 14 bases between. This CDR3 contains 13 residues. Looked up from germline, CDR1 is MNHEY and CDR2 is SVGEGT. CDR3 in DNA: TGTGCCAGCAGTTTTCCAAACAGGGACGGCTACACCTTC. This encodes CASSFPNRDGYTF.

This clone was seen a few times. J is TRBJ1-6 and V is TRBV6-1, with D perhaps matching TRBD1 (5 bases). V lost 2 bases and J 9 bases, leaving 8 bases between the germline ends. The CDR3 extends over 13 amino acids. Germline V gene sequence: CDR1 MNHNS, CDR2 SASEGT. CDR3 bases: TGTGCCAGCAGTGAACGGGGGAGTTCACCCCTCCACTTT. This translates into CASSERGSSPLHF.

The chain combines TRBV6-5 with TRBJ1-4; a weak D match, TRBD1 (6 bases). Trimming took 2 bases from V and 7 from J, leaving 14 bases between them. The CDR3 spans 15 residues. Germline loops: CDR1 MNHEY, CDR2 SVGAGI. The CDR3 loop reads CASSYGRGGGEKLFF. In DNA, the CDR3 is TGTGCCAGCAGTTACGGGCGAGGGGGGGGTGAAAAACTGTTTTTT.

J is TRBJ2-7 and V is TRBV11-3; 11 bases are a match to TRBD2. From germline, CDR1 is SGHNT and CDR2 YENEEA. V was pared by 4 bases and J by 7 bases, with 12 bases of the junction left unmatched. The CDR3 has 16 amino acids. The CDR3 DNA sequence: TGTGCCAGCAGCTCACTCACTAGCGGGGGTGTCCTGGAGCAGTACTTC. Translation gives CASSSLTSGGVLEQYF.

The chain couples TRBV5-1 to TRBJ1-4; TRBD1 might be the D (6 bases). Germline values: CDR1 SGHRS, CDR2 YFSETQ. The CDR3 spans 16 residues. V lost 3 bases and J 4 bases, leaving 16 bases between the germline ends. In DNA form, the CDR3 reads TGCGCCAGCAGCTCTGGACAGCCCACCATTAATGAAAAACTGTTTTTT. This translates into CASSSGQPTINEKLFF.

The chain combines TRBV10-2 with TRBJ1-2; tentative D call: TRBD1 (6 bases). This CDR3 is built from 17 residues. The germline V gene has CDR1 WSHSY and CDR2 SAAADI. Between the trimmed V and J ends, which lost 3 bases and 2 bases, there was a span of 19 bases. CDR3 amino acids: CASSEQRTETINYGYTF. CDR3 in DNA: TGCGCCAGCAGTGAACAGAGGACAGAAACTATCAACTATGGCTACACCTTC.

The rearrangement joins TRBV13 to TRBJ1-5, with TRBD1 identical over 7 bases. Germline CDR1 and CDR2: PRHDT and FYEKMQ (reference sequence). The CDR3 length is 14 residues. The trim removed 7 bases at V and 6 bases at J, leaving 9 bases unmatched. CDR3 bases: TGTGCCAGCACGAAGACAGGGTCGGGTCAGCCCCAGCATTTT. Encoded protein: CASTKTGSGQPQHF.

The gene calls are TRBV6-2 or TRBV6-3 and TRBJ1-3; no reliable D call. The CDR3 is 14 amino acids. V was cut by 5 bases and J by 0 bases, with 8 bases left in between. Germline lookup yields CDR1 MNHEY and CDR2 SVGEGT. CDR3 region: CASSVVFSGNTIYF. The CDR3 DNA follows: TGTGCCAGCAGTGTCGTTTTCTCTGGAAACACCATATATTTT.

This rearrangement joins TRBV6-5 to TRBJ1-2; tentatively, D is TRBD1 (5 bases). Trimming shortened V by 8 bases and J by 4 bases, and 8 bases separated the two germline ends. The CDR3 covers 11 residues. Germline V CDR1 and CDR2: MNHEY, SVGAGI. This CDR3 reads CASGQGYGYTF. Written as DNA, the CDR3 is TGTGCCAGCGGGCAGGGCTATGGCTACACCTTC.

V gene TRBV28 combines with J gene TRBJ2-7; 9 positions agree with TRBD1. V lost 5 bases and J lost 4; bases outside the gene matches: 18. This CDR3 is built from 18 residues. Germline values: CDR1 MDHEN, CDR2 SYDVKM. The CDR3 spells CASSPPPYRGHTVYEQYF. CDR3 nucleotides: TGTGCCAGCAGTCCCCCCCCCTACAGGGGGCATACCGTGTACGAGCAGTACTTC.

The chain couples TRBV2 to TRBJ1-6; 7 bases map to TRBD1. Germline trimming cut 6 bases from V and 7 bases from J; bases unmatched to any gene: 9. The CDR3 extends over 15 amino acids. The germline V gene has CDR1 SNHLY and CDR2 FYNNEI. CDR3 loop: CASRVDRSGNSPLHF. CDR3 DNA: TGTGCCAGCAGGGTGGACAGGTCTGGAAATTCACCCCTCCACTTT.

V and J are TRBV3-1 (or the pseudogene TRBV3-2) and TRBJ2-5; TRBD2 matches at 16 bases. V shed 4 bases and J 6 bases; nucleotides not matched to a gene: 8. This CDR3 comprises 17 residues. Germline CDR1 is LGHDT and CDR2 is YNNKEL (reference sequence). The CDR3 DNA follows: TGTGCCAGCAGCCTACTTGGGACTAGCGGGGGGGCAAAGACCCAGTACTTC. Residues: CASSLLGTSGGAKTQYF.

This sequence joins TRBV4-1 and TRBJ2-7; TRBD2 is a possible D gene (5 bases). In germline, CDR1 is MGHRA, CDR2 YSYEKL. The ends were cut back, 0 bases at V and 5 bases at J, with 8 bases in the middle. This CDR3 has 13 residues. The CDR3 nucleotides are TGCGCCAGCAGCCAAGAAAGGCGGGACGAGCAGTACTTC. Its translation is CASSQERRDEQYF.

This CDR3 reads CASSIQNSPLHF. The CDR3 nucleotides read TGTGCCAGTAGTATACAGAATTCACCCCTCCACTTT. The chain has TRBV19 and TRBJ1-6; D ambiguous. Looked up from germline, CDR1 is LNHDA and CDR2 is SQIVND (reference sequence). Trimming pared 2 bases from V and 7 bases from J, leaving 3 bases between. This CDR3 is 12 amino acids long.

This chain uses TRBV9 with TRBJ2-3, with 10 bases fitting TRBD2. The CDR3 is 16 residues long. Trimming at V came to 6 bases and at J to 2 bases, leaving 9 bases not matched to a gene. The germline gives CDR1 SGDLS, CDR2 YYNGEE. The CDR3, as DNA: TGTGCCAGCAAAGCGGGAGGGCAGGGGTACACAGATACGCAGTATTTT. Its translation: CASKAGGQGYTDTQYF. Combining the CDR3 with reference TRBV9 and TRBJ2-3 gives the whole variable domain DSGVTQTPKHLITATGQRVTLRCSPRSGDLSVYWYQQSLDQGLQFLIQYYNGEERAKGNILERFSAQQFPDLHSELNLSSLELGDSALYFCASKAGGQGYTDTQYFGPGTRLTVL.

V and J are TRBV10-3 and TRBJ2-7, with 12 nucleotides matching TRBD2. Germline trimming cut 5 bases from V and 4 bases from J; bases unmatched to any gene: 6. CDR3 size: 15 residues. Germline V gene sequence: CDR1 ENHRY, CDR2 SYGVKD. CDR3 protein: CAISTPLAGGYEQYF. CDR3 bases: TGTGCCATCAGTACTCCGCTAGCGGGGGGGTACGAGCAGTACTTC.

This clone was seen a few times. The V and J genes are TRBV15 and TRBJ2-5; 7 positions match TRBD2. Germline trimming cut 8 bases from V and 6 bases from J; bases unmatched to any gene: 15. CDR3 length equals 15 residues. The germline V gene has CDR1 LNHNV and CDR2 YYDKDF (reference sequence). CDR3 nucleotide sequence: TGTGCCACCCTCCAGGCGGGGGAGGTTCAACAGACCCAGTACTTC. Translated, it gives CATLQAGEVQQTQYF. Complete variable domain (other parts from reference TRBV15 and TRBJ2-5): DAMVIQNPRYQVTQFGKPVTLSCSQTLNHNVMYWYQQKSSQAPKLLFHYYDKDFNNEADTPDNFQSRRPNTSFCFLDIRSPGLGDTAMYLCATLQAGEVQQTQYFGPGTRLLVL.

This clone was seen once. The chain links TRBV19 to TRBJ2-5; 9 nucleotides match TRBD2. With V trimmed by 3 bases and J by 9 bases, 20 bases remained unmatched. The length of the CDR3 is 18 residues. Germline values: CDR1 LNHDA, CDR2 SQIVND (reference sequence). CDR3 sequence (DNA): TGTGCCAGTAGTATTGGGTCGGATAGCGGGGGCCGGACTCGAGCCCAGTACTTC. Translated, it gives CASSIGSDSGGRTRAQYF.

The genes are TRBV12-3 or TRBV12-4 and TRBJ1-2, with a tentative D call TRBD1 (6 bases). The CDR3 sequence is 12 residues long. Trimming removed 5 bases at V and 8 bases at J, with 12 bases between. Written as DNA, the CDR3 is TGTGCCAGCAGTACCAGGGGTTTGGGCTACACCTTC. Its protein is CASSTRGLGYTF.

The chain recombines TRBV29-1 with TRBJ2-3; 7 nucleotides agree with TRBD2. CDR1 SQVTM and CDR2 ANQGSEA come from the germline V gene. The CDR3 has 14 residues. V was pared by 7 bases and J by 4 bases, with 11 bases of the junction left unmatched. The CDR3 here is CSALIRGVPDTQYF. The DNA for the CDR3 is TGCAGCGCCCTCATTCGGGGGGTCCCAGATACGCAGTATTTT.

The chain couples TRBV7-2 to TRBJ1-1, with a tentative D call TRBD1 (5 bases). V was pared by 2 bases and J by 1 base, with 11 bases between. CDR1 is SGHTA and CDR2 is FQGNSA in the germline V gene. The CDR3 totals 15 residues. The CDR3 is CASSLLGVRNTEAFF. The CDR3 coding sequence is TGTGCCAGCAGCTTACTAGGGGTAAGGAACACTGAAGCTTTCTTT.